The 12 T cell receptor beta chains given below trace back to one sample, sequenced in a study of cytomegalovirus exposure and HLA in healthy donors (dated by TCRdb to 2017 to 2019). Libraries came from the immunoSEQ multiplex PCR assay. For the multiplex PCR, a mixture combining 60 forward primers for TCR Vbeta segments and 13 reverse primers for TCR Jbeta segments was used. Drawn from immuneACCESS, this table holds only the in-frame rearrangements with V and J called that TCRdb kept. Clones are partly lost; checked studies trace under half to an unresolved V gene and leave the rest unexplained. In this sample the table shows approximately 190,000 clones, 78% of which occur a single time. Together, the top ten hold 13% to 15% of the sample. Specimen: PBMCs. The receptor set was obtained from a woman younger than 45 in good health and CMV-seropositive.

The CDR3 DNA follows: TGCGCCAGCAGCTTGGAAGGGGACGAGCAGTACTTC. Translation: CASSLEGDEQYF. The chain carries TRBV5-1 and TRBJ2-7, with D possibly being TRBD1 (5 bases). The CDR3 spans 12 residues. Germline CDR1 is SGHRS and CDR2 is YFSETQ. Trimming shortened V by 0 bases and J by 5 bases, and 6 bases separated the two germline ends.

The chain combines TRBV29-1 with TRBJ2-7; D is perhaps TRBD1 (5 bases). Trimming removed 4 bases at V and 3 bases at J, with 10 bases between. The germline V gene has CDR1 SQVTM and CDR2 ANQGSEA. This CDR3 is 12 amino acids long. The CDR3 DNA is TGCAGCGTTGGAGATGACAGCTACGAGCAGTACTTC. Translating gives CSVGDDSYEQYF.

The rearrangement uses TRBV5-4 and TRBJ1-4; maybe TRBD1 (6 bases). Trimming pared 4 bases from V and 3 bases from J, leaving 13 bases between. Germline CDR1 SGHNT, CDR2 YYREEE (reference sequence). The CDR3 consists of 15 residues. As DNA, the CDR3 is TGTGCCAGCAGCCTCCCGGACAGCGCTAATGAAAAACTGTTTTTT. Translating gives CASSLPDSANEKLFF. Looking up the rest from reference TRBV5-4 and TRBJ1-4 gives the full variable domain: ETGVTQSPTHLIKTRGQQVTLRCSSQSGHNTVSWYQQALGQGPQFIFQYYREEENGRGNFPPRFSGLQFPNYSSELNVNALELDDSALYLCASSLPDSANEKLFFGSGTQLSVL.

The gene calls are TRBV2 and TRBJ2-2, with TRBD1 identical over 10 bases. CDR3 length: 15 amino acids. Unmatched junction bases numbered 10, after V lost 8 bases and J lost 7 bases. Germline V gene data show CDR1 as SNHLY and CDR2 as FYNNEI. The CDR3 sequence is CASARTGGINGELFF. The CDR3 bases are TGTGCCAGCGCAAGGACAGGGGGTATCAACGGGGAGCTGTTTTTT.

The chain uses TRBV10-3 and TRBJ2-3, with TRBD2 as a possible D gene (6 bases). The length of the CDR3 is 15 residues. Germline V gives CDR1 ENHRY, CDR2 SYGVKD. V lost 4 bases, J lost 2 bases, and 13 bases lay in between. CDR3 residues: CAISGGAGNTDTQYF. The DNA for the CDR3 is TGTGCCATCAGTGGAGGGGCGGGAAACACAGATACGCAGTATTTT.

The V and J genes are TRBV28 and TRBJ1-2; D is possibly TRBD1 (6 bases). Germline values: CDR1 MDHEN, CDR2 SYDVKM. The V gene lost 4 bases and the J gene lost 8 bases, with 17 bases spanning the gap. This CDR3 has 14 amino acids. In nucleotides, the CDR3 is TGTGCCAGCAGTTCCCGGGGCAGGGGCTACGGCTACACCTTC. Translation: CASSSRGRGYGYTF.

This chain uses TRBV18 with TRBJ2-5; possibly TRBD2 for D (6 bases). The CDR3 is 13 amino acids. Germline CDR1 reads KGHSH; CDR2 reads LQKENI. V was trimmed by 2 bases and J by 5 bases, leaving 9 bases between them. The CDR3 region has the DNA TGTGCCAGCTCACCAACGGCGGGGGAGACCCAGTACTTC. Translating it yields CASSPTAGETQYF.

The V and J genes are TRBV29-1 and TRBJ2-1; 10 positions agree with TRBD1. The CDR3 loop spans 16 amino acids. The trim removed 0 bases at V and 2 bases at J, leaving 4 bases unmatched. CDR1 is SQVTM, CDR2 ANQGSEA, per germline. The DNA for the CDR3 is TGCAGCGTTGAAGATAGGGGACAGGGGCCCTACAATGAGCAGTTCTTC. It is translated as CSVEDRGQGPYNEQFF.

V gene TRBV5-5 combines with J gene TRBJ2-3; 15 positions match TRBD2. In germline, CDR1 is SGHKS, CDR2 YYEKEE (reference sequence). The CDR3 length is 16 residues. V lost 4 bases to trimming and J lost 2 bases; unmatched junction nucleotides: 2. The CDR3 loop reads CASSRTSGRVTDTQYF. The CDR3 bases are TGTGCCAGCAGCCGGACTAGCGGGAGGGTCACAGATACGCAGTATTTT.

The rearrangement uses TRBV2 and TRBJ2-5; 7 bases match TRBD1. Germline lookup yields CDR1 SNHLY and CDR2 FYNNEI. The CDR3 contains 15 residues. The V segment lost 3 bases and the J segment 1 base; nucleotides outside the gene matches: 5. CDR3 sequence (DNA): TGTGCCAGCAGTGACCCGACAGGGCCCCAAGAGACCCAGTACTTC. Amino acid sequence: CASSDPTGPQETQYF.

In its sample, this clone was seen once. The chain is built from TRBV30 and TRBJ1-5, with 9 bases lining up with TRBD1. After removal of 2 bases from V and 0 bases from J, the junction contained 17 bases not matched to a gene. The CDR3 runs to 20 residues. CDR1 is GTSNPN, CDR2 SVGIG, per germline (reference sequence). In DNA form, the CDR3 reads TGTGCCTGGAGTCCATATACCGGGACAGGGAAAGGTTATAGCAATCAGCCCCAGCATTTT. It is translated as CAWSPYTGTGKGYSNQPQHF.

The rearrangement links TRBV6-4 to TRBJ1-1; D is perhaps TRBD1 (5 bases). Germline V gives CDR1 MRHNA, CDR2 SNTAGT. Trimming stripped 6 bases from V and 1 base from J, with 15 bases between. The CDR3 consists of 15 residues. The CDR3 protein is CASSRHGGGNTEAFF. DNA of the CDR3: TGTGCCAGCAGCCGACATGGGGGGGGGAACACTGAAGCTTTCTTT.